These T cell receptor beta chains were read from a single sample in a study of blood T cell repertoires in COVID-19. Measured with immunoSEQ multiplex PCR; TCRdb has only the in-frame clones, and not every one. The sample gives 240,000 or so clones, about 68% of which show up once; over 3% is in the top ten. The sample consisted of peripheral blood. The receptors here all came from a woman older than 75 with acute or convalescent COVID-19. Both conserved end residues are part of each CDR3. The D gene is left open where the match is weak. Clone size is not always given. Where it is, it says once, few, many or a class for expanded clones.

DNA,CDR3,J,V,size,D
TGTGCCAGCAGCTTCTCCAGCGGATCCTCCTACGAGCAGTACTTC,CASSFSSGSSYEQYF,TRBJ2-7,TRBV7-2,.,.
TGCGCCAGCGCCCGCGGGAACCAAGAGACCCAGTACTTC,CASARGNQETQYF,TRBJ2-5,TRBV4-1,.,.
TGTGCCAGCAGTTACTACGGGGTGGACACAGATACGCAGTATTTT,CASSYYGVDTDTQYF,TRBJ2-3,TRBV6-2/TRBV6-3,.,.
TGTGCCAGCAGTCCTTACAGGGACGTGACCGGGGAGCTGTTTTTT,CASSPYRDVTGELFF,TRBJ2-2,TRBV6-5,.,.
TGTGCCAGCAGTACACCCGGGACTAGCGGGAGGTATGAGCAGTTCTTC,CASSTPGTSGRYEQFF,TRBJ2-1,TRBV27,.,TRBD2
TGTGCCAGCAGCCAACGCCGTGGGGGGGCAACTAATGAAAAACTGTTTTTT,CASSQRRGGATNEKLFF,TRBJ1-4,TRBV7-8,.,.
TGTGCCAGCAGTTACTCGTTGGGAGGGCCCGAAAAACTGTTTTTT,CASSYSLGGPEKLFF,TRBJ1-4,TRBV6-2/TRBV6-3,.,.
TGTGCCAGCAGTTTAGGGAGGAGTGGCTACACCTTC,CASSLGRSGYTF,TRBJ1-2,TRBV12-3/TRBV12-4,once,.
TGTGCCACCAGCAGAGGGAGGACGGCGAACACCGGGGAGCTGTTTTTT,CATSRGRTANTGELFF,TRBJ2-2,TRBV15,.,.
TGCGCCAGCAACAGCGGGGGTTCCTACAATGAGCAGTTCTTC,CASNSGGSYNEQFF,TRBJ2-1,TRBV5-1,once,TRBD2
TGCGCCAGCAGCCAAGATCCTCAGGGGGCCTATGGCTACACCTTC,CASSQDPQGAYGYTF,TRBJ1-2,TRBV4-3,.,TRBD1
TGTGCCTGGTCACTAGGTCCTTACGAGCAGTACTTC,CAWSLGPYEQYF,TRBJ2-7,TRBV30,.,.
TGTGCCTGGAGAGGACAGAACACCGGGGAGCTGTTTTTT,CAWRGQNTGELFF,TRBJ2-2,TRBV30,.,.
TGTGCCAGCAGCAGAGTCGAGGAGCAGTTCTTC,CASSRVEEQFF,TRBJ2-1,TRBV5-6,.,.
TGTGCCAGCAGTACCGGGACAGGGTTTGGCTACACCTTC,CASSTGTGFGYTF,TRBJ1-2,TRBV2,.,TRBD1
TGTGCCAGCAGCTTAGGCAGGGGGAAGGGAGCTTTCTTT,CASSLGRGKGAFF,TRBJ1-1,TRBV7-9,.,TRBD1
TGTGCCAGCAGCTTAAGGGGCGGAGGCACAGATACGCAGTATTTT,CASSLRGGGTDTQYF,TRBJ2-3,TRBV7-2,.,.
TGCGCCAGCAGCTTAGGCGGAACAATCTCCTACGAGCAGTACTTC,CASSLGGTISYEQYF,TRBJ2-7,TRBV5-1,.,.
TGTGCTAGTGGTTTGGACAGGGGGACTACCCTAGGGGCTTACAATGAGCAGTTCTTC,CASGLDRGTTLGAYNEQFF,TRBJ2-1,TRBV12-5,.,.
TGTGCCAGTAGTTCTACAGGGGGCTTCTACAATGAGCAGTTCTTC,CASSSTGGFYNEQFF,TRBJ2-1,TRBV19,.,TRBD1
TGTGCCAGCAGCTTAGGGGGGGGCCGCGAGACCCAGTACTTC,CASSLGGGRETQYF,TRBJ2-5,TRBV7-6,.,.
TGTGCCAGCAGCTTTGGGACAGGGAAAGGAAACACCATATATTTT,CASSFGTGKGNTIYF,TRBJ1-3,TRBV7-2,.,TRBD1